Sequencing of this T cell receptor (beta chain) was carried out in a study of tumor and adjacent non-tumor tissue in lung cancer. Across the study: Histology: 12 adenocarcinoma, a couple of squamous cell carcinoma, 1 small cell lung cancer.

Study-wide findings and caveats: Normal lung showed higher cumulative top 100 clone frequency than tumor.

A modified ARM-PCR protocol with three rounds of nested PCR amplified TCRbeta. A single record per CDR3 protein comes from TCRdb applying MiXCR to the multiplex PCR reads. The sample includes approximately 120,000 distinct CDR3 sequences, 75% of them seen just once. The V end lost 7 bases, the J end lost 4 bases, and 16 bases lay between the germline ends. In germline, CDR1 is DFQATT, CDR2 SNEGSKA (reference sequence). CDR3 length equals 13 residues. This sample's RNA came from whole unsorted tissue. A remark on this clonotype: Its antigen is still unknown. Being one base from a much bigger clone, this may be a read error.

The sequencing input was lung tumor tissue. The rearrangement uses TRBV20-1 and TRBJ2-5; TRBD2 is a possible D gene (6 bases). This clonotype was obtained from a woman in her sixties with non-small cell lung cancer. CDR3 coding DNA: TGCAGTGTTACATCAGCGGGTGGAGAGACCCAGTACTTC. As protein: CSVTSAGGETQYF.